This T cell receptor (beta chain) derives from a study of T cells in Graves' hyperthyroidism and ophthalmopathy. The sample holds a few counts of this clonotype. This CDR3 is 13 amino acids long. Germline V CDR1 and CDR2: SGHRS, YFSETQ. With 1 base removed from V and 5 bases from J, the gap between germline ends came to 9 bases. Authors of the study amplified TCR beta CDR3 regions from RNA transcripts. A first-round RT-PCR of the TCR CDR3 used the HTBI primer set. TCRdb redid the calling of the multiplex PCR reads with MiXCR, one entry per CDR3 protein. The sample holds a few hundred thousand distinct CDR3 sequences, approximately 14% seen once.

The J gene is TRBJ2-5, the V gene TRBV5-1; no definite D call. The sequencing input was blood. The receptor was isolated from a young woman with Graves' hyperthyroidism that later progressed to Graves' ophthalmopathy. CDR3 nucleotide sequence: TGCGCCAGCAGCTTGCGCCTAGGGGAGACCCAGTACTTC. Protein sequence: CASSLRLGETQYF. Supplemented by reference TRBV5-1 and TRBJ2-5, the full variable domain reads KAGVTQTPRYLIKTRGQQVTLSCSPISGHRSVSWYQQTPGQGLQFLFEYFSETQRNKGNFPGRFSGRQFSNSRSEMNVSTLELGDSALYLCASSLRLGETQYFGPGTRLLVL.